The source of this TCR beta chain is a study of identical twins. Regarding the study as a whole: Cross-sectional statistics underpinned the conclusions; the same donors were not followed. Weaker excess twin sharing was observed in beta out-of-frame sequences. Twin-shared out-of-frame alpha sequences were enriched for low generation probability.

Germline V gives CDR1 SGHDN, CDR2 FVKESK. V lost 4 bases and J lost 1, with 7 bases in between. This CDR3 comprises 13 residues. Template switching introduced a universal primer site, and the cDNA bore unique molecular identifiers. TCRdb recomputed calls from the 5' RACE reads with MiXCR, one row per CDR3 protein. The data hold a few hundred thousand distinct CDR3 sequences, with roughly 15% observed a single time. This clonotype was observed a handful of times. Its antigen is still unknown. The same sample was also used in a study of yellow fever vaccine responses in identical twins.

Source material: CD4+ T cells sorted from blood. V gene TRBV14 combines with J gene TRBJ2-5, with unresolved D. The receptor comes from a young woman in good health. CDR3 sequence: CASSLPSQETQYF. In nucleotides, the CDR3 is TGTGCCAGCAGCCTTCCGAGCCAAGAGACCCAGTACTTC.